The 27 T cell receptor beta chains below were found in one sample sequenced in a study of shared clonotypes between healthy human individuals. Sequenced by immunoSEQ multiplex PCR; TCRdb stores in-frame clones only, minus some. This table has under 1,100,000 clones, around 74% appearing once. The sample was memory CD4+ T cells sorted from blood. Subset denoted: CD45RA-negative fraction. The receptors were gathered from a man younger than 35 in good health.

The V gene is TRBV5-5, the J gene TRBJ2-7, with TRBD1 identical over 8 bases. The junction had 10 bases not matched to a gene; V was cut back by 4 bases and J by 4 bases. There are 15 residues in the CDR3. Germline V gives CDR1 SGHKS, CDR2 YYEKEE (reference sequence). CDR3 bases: TGTGCCAGCAGCGTTACCGGGACAGGAGAGTACGAGCAGTACTTC. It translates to CASSVTGTGEYEQYF. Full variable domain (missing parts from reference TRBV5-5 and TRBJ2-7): DAGVTQSPTHLIKTRGQQVTLRCSPISGHKSVSWYQQVLGQGPQFIFQYYEKEERGRGNFPDRFSARQFPNYSSELNVNALLLGDSALYLCASSVTGTGEYEQYFGPGTRLTVT.

The CDR3 DNA follows: TGTGCCAGTAGTATAAACCCCACCTCGAGGTATGGCTACACCTTC. It translates to CASSINPTSRYGYTF. V is TRBV19 and J is TRBJ1-2; D gene ambiguous. The V and J ends lost 2 bases and 5 bases respectively, with 15 bases between them. CDR1 and CDR2 from the germline V gene are LNHDA and SQIVND (reference sequence). The CDR3 has 15 residues.

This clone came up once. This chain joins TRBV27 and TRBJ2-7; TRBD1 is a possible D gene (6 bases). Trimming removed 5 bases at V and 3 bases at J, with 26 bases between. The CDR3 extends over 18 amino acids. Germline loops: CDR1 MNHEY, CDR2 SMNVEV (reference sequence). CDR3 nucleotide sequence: TGTGCCAGCAGTCTCTGGGCTTCAGGGGCTAGGCCTTTCTACGAGCAGTACTTC. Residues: CASSLWASGARPFYEQYF.

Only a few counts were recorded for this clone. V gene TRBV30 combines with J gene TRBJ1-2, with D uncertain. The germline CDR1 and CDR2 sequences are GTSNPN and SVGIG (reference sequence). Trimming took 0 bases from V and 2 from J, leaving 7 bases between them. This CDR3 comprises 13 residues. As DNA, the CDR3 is TGTGCCTGGAGTGTGGGGATAAACTATGGCTACACCTTC. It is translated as CAWSVGINYGYTF.

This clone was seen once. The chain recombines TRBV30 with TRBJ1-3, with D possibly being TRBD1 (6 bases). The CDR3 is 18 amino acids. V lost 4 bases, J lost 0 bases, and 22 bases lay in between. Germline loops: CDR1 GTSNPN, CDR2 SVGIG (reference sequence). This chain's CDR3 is CAWTITGAGFSSGNTIYF. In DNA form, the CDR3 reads TGTGCCTGGACCATAACGGGGGCGGGATTTAGCTCTGGAAACACCATATATTTT.

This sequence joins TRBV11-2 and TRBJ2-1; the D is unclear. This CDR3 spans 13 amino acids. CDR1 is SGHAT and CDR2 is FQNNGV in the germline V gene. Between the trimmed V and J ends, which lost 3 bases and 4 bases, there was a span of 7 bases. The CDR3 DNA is TGTGCCAGCAGCTTCACTTTGTACAATGAGCAGTTCTTC. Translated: CASSFTLYNEQFF. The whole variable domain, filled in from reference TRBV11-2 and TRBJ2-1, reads EAGVAQSPRYKIIEKRQSVAFWCNPISGHATLYWYQQILGQGPKLLIQFQNNGVVDDSQLPKDRFSAERLKGVDSTLKIQPAKLEDSAVYLCASSFTLYNEQFFGPGTRLTVL.

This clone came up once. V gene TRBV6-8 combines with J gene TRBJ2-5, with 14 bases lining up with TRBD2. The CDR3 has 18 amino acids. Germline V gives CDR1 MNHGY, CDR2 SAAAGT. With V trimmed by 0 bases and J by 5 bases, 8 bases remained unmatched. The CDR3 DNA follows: TGTGCCAGCAGTTACTCGGCGGGACTAGCGGGAGCGGGTGAGACCCAGTACTTC. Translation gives CASSYSAGLAGAGETQYF.

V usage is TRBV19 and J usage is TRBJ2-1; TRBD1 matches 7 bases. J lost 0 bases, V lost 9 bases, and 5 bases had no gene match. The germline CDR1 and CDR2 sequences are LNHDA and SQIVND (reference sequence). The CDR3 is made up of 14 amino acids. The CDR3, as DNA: TGTGCCAGCAAAACAGGGGACTCCTACAATGAGCAGTTCTTC. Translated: CASKTGDSYNEQFF.

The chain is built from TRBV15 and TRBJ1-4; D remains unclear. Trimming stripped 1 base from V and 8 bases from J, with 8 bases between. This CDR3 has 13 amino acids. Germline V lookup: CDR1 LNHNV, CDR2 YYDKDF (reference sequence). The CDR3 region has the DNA TGTGCCACCAGCAGAGCTACCCGAGAAAAACTGTTTTTT. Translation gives CATSRATREKLFF.

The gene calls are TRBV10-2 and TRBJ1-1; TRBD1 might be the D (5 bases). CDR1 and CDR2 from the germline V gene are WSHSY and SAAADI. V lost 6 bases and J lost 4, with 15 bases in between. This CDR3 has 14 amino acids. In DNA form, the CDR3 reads TGCGCCAGCAGGCTCAGTCTGGGGGGCACTGAAGCTTTCTTT. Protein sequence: CASRLSLGGTEAFF.

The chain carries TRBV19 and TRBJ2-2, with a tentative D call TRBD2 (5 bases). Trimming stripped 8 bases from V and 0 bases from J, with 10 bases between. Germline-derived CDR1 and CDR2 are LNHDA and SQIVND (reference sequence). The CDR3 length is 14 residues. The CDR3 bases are TGTGCCAGTCGTGAGGGCTCGAACACCGGGGAGCTGTTTTTT. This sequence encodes CASREGSNTGELFF.

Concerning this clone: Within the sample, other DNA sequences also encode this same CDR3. CDR3 amino acids: CASSLGQPTDTQYF. The CDR3 coding sequence is TGCGCCAGCAGCTTGGGACAGCCCACAGATACGCAGTATTTT. The chain employs TRBV5-1 and TRBJ2-3; TRBD1 might be the D (5 bases). CDR1 and CDR2 (germline): SGHRS, YFSETQ. Between the trimmed V and J ends, which lost 0 bases and 2 bases, there was a span of 7 bases. This CDR3 has 14 amino acids.

The CDR3 DNA reads TGTGCCAGCAGCCTACAGGGTAACACCTACGAGCAGTACTTC. This sequence encodes CASSLQGNTYEQYF. The chain combines TRBV5-4 with TRBJ2-7; weak D call: TRBD1 (6 bases). Trimming took 4 bases from V and 2 from J, leaving 13 bases between them. The CDR3 is 14 amino acids. The germline V gene encodes CDR1 SGHNT and CDR2 YYREEE (reference sequence).

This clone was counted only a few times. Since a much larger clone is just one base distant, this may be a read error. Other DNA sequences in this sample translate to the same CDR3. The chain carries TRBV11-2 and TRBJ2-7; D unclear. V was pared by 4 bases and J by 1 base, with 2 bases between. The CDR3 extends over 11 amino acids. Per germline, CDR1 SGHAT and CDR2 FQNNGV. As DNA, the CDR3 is TGTGCCAGCAGCTCGTCCTACGAGCAGTACTTC. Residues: CASSSSYEQYF.

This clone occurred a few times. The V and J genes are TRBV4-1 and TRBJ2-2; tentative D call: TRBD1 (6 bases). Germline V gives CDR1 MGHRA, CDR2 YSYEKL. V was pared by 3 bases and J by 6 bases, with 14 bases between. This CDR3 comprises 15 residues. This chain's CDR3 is CASSQILRGAGELFF. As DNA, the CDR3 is TGCGCCAGCAGCCAGATACTCAGGGGCGCCGGGGAGCTGTTTTTT.

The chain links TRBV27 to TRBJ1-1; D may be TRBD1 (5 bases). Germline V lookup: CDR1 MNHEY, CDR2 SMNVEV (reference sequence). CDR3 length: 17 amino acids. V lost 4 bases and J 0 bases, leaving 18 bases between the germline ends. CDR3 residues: CASSSRWGITMNTEAFF. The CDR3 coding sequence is TGTGCCAGCAGTTCTCGATGGGGGATAACGATGAACACTGAAGCTTTCTTT.

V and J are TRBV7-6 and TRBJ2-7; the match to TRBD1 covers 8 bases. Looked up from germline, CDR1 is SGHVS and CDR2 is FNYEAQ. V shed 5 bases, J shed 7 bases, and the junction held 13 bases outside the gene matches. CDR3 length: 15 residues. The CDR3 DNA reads TGTGCCAGCAGCCCCAAAGGACAGGGTCATGGGGAGCAGTACTTC. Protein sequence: CASSPKGQGHGEQYF. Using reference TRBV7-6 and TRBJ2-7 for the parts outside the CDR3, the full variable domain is GAGVSQSPRYKVTKRGQDVALRCDPISGHVSLYWYRQALGQGPEFLTYFNYEAQQDKSGLPNDRFSAERPEGSISTLTIQRTEQRDSAMYRCASSPKGQGHGEQYFGPGTRLTVT.

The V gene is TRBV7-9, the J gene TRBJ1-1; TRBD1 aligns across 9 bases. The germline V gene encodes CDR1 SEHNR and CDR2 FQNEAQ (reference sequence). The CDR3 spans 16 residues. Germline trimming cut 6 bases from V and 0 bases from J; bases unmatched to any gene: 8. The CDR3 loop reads CASRPGQGLVNTEAFF. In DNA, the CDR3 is TGTGCCAGCAGGCCGGGACAGGGCTTAGTGAACACTGAAGCTTTCTTT.

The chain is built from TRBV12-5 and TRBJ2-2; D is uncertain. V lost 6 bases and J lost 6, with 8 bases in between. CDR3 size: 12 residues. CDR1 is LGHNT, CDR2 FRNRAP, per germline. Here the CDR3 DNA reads TGTGCTAGTGGCACCTGGCCCGGGGAGCTGTTTTTT. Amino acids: CASGTWPGELFF.

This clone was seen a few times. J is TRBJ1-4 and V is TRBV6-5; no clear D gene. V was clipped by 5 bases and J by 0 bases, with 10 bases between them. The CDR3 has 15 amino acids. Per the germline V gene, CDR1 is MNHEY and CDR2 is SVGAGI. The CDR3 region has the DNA TGTGCCAGCAGTACAAGGGCTTCAACTAATGAAAAACTGTTTTTT. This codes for CASSTRASTNEKLFF.

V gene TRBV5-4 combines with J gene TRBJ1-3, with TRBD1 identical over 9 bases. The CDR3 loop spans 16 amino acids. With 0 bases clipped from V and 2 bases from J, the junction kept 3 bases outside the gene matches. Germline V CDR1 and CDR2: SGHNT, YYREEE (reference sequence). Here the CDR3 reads CASSLEQGATGNTIYF. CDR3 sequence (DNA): TGTGCCAGCAGCTTGGAACAGGGGGCCACTGGAAACACCATATATTTT.

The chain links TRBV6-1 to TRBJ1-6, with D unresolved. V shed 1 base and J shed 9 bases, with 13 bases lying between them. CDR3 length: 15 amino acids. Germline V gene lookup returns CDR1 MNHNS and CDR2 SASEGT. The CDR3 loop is CASSEVNSPGSPLHF. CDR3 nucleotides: TGTGCCAGCAGTGAAGTGAACAGCCCAGGTTCACCCCTCCACTTT.

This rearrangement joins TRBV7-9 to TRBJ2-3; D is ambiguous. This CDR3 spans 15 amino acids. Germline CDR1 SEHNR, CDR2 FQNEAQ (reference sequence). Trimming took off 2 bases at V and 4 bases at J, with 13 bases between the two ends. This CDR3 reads CASSLSRAGPDTQYF. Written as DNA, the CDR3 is TGTGCCAGCAGCTTATCACGGGCCGGTCCAGATACGCAGTATTTT. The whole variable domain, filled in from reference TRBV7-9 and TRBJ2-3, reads DTGVSQNPRHKITKRGQNVTFRCDPISEHNRLYWYRQTLGQGPEFLTYFQNEAQLEKSRLLSDRFSAERPKGSFSTLEIQRTEQGDSAMYLCASSLSRAGPDTQYFGPGTRLTVL.

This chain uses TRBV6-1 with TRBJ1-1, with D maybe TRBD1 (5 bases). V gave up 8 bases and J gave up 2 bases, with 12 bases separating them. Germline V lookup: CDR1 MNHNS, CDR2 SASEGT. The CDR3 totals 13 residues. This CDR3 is CASARGSNTEAFF. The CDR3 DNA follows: TGTGCCAGCGCTAGGGGTAGTAACACTGAAGCTTTCTTT.

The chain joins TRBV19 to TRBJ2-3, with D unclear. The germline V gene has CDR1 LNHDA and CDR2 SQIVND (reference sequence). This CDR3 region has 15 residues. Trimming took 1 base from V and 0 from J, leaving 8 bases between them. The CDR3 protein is CASSIGRYSTDTQYF. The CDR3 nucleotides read TGTGCCAGTAGTATAGGGCGGTATAGCACAGATACGCAGTATTTT.

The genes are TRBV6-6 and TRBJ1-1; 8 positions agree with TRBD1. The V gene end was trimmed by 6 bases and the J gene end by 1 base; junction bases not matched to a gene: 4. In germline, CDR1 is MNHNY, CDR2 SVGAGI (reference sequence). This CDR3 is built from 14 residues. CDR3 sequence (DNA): TGTGCCAGCAGGGGGACAGGTGGGAACACTGAAGCTTTCTTT. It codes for CASRGTGGNTEAFF.

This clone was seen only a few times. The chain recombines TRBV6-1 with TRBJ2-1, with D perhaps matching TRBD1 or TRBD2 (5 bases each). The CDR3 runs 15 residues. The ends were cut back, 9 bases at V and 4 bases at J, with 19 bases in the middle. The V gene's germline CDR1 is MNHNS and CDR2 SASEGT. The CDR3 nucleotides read TGTGCCAGTATCAGGGACGCCGCCCCTTACAATGAGCAGTTCTTC. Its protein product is CASIRDAAPYNEQFF.